The next 25 T cell receptor beta chains were all read from a single sample in a study of tumor-infiltrating lymphocytes in primary liver carcinoma. Reverse transcription of about 500 ng total RNA with a constant-region primer produced TCR beta cDNA. Three-round nested multiplex PCR performed with slightly modified ARM-PCR produced the TCR beta libraries. Use of TRBV1-TRBV30 forward primers with a C-beta reverse primer characterized the first two PCR rounds, which lasted about 10 cycles each. TCRdb reprocessed the multiplex PCR reads via MiXCR and lists one record per CDR3 protein. Of about 120,000 distinct CDR3 sequences in the sample, less than 75% are singletons; the top ten hold around 8.1%. From about 19-30 mg of unsorted bulk tissue, DNA and RNA were co-extracted together. Sequenced input: tumor-adjacent normal liver tissue. The origin of the receptors is a woman in her sixties with primary liver carcinoma and hepatitis B virus infection.

Of note for this clonotype: One end of the junction fails to match germline, which may point to a read error. The chain couples TRBV28 to TRBJ1-5; 8 nucleotides agree with TRBD1. The CDR3 consists of 13 residues. Germline V gives CDR1 MDHEN, CDR2 SYDVKM. The CDR3 spells CACSLTGDQPQHF. CDR3 bases: TGTGCCTGCAGCTTGACAGGGGATCAGCCCCAGCATTTT. The complete variable domain, with remaining parts taken from reference TRBV28 and TRBJ1-5, reads DVKVTQSSRYLVKRTGEKVFLECVQDMDHENMFWYRQDPGLGLRLIYFSYDVKMKEKGDIPEGYSVSREKKERFSLILESASTNQTSMYLCACSLTGDQPQHFGDGTRLSIL.

A word on this clonotype: A much larger clone differs from this one at a single base, so this may be a read error. The V call is TRBV5-1, the J call TRBJ2-1; D is possibly TRBD1 or TRBD2 (5 bases each). Looked up from germline, CDR1 is SGHRS and CDR2 is YFSETQ. The CDR3 totals 13 residues. CDR3 nucleotides: TGCGCCAGCAGGTCCGGGACCCACAATGAGCCGTTCTTC. Translated, it gives CASRSGTHNEPFF. Looking up the rest from reference TRBV5-1 and TRBJ2-1 gives the full variable domain: KAGVTQTPRYLIKTRGQQVTLSCSPISGHRSVSWYQQTPGQGLQFLFEYFSETQRNKGNFPGRFSGRQFSNSRSEMNVSTLELGDSALYLCASRSGTHNEPFFGPGTRLTVL.

Comments on this clonotype: One end of the junction fails to match germline, which may point to a read error. The gene calls are TRBV11-2 and TRBJ2-7; either TRBD1 or TRBD2 may supply D (6 bases each). Germline CDR1 reads SGHAT; CDR2 reads FQNNGV. The CDR3 runs 16 residues. In DNA form, the CDR3 reads TGTGCCAACAGCTTGGCGTCGGGGGCAGGAGGCTACGAGCAGTGCTTC. Translating gives CANSLASGAGGYEQCF.

Concerning this clonotype: The CDR3 end shows no conserved phenylalanine or tryptophan, and so a read error is likely. Because the CDR3's place on the DNA is in doubt, the DNA is left out and the CDR3 is given as listed by TCRdb. The chain uses TRBV11-2 and TRBJ2-1; TRBD1, as called in the table, went unchecked against the DNA. The CDR3 is 17 amino acids in total, end residues counted. Germline values: CDR1 SGHAT, CDR2 FQNNGV. The CDR3 sequence is CASNLDQQDIVYNEQLL.

As concerns this clonotype: The conserved final phenylalanine or tryptophan is absent from the CDR3, which likely points to a read error. V is TRBV6-5 and J is TRBJ1-2, with D perhaps matching TRBD1 (5 bases). The V gene's germline CDR1 is MNHEY and CDR2 SVGAGI. V was shortened by 10 bases and J by 7 bases, with 25 bases between the two germline ends. The CDR3 has 15 amino acids. The CDR3 nucleotides read TGTGCCAACAGAAATCAGGGTTCTAGGCGGGGTGGCTACACCCTC. Translated, it gives CANRNQGSRRGGYTL.

Comments on this clonotype: This likely comes from a read error, as the CDR3 has no conserved phenylalanine or tryptophan at its end. This rearrangement joins TRBV4-1 to TRBJ2-4; TRBD1 matches 7 bases. The germline V gene has CDR1 MGHRA and CDR2 YSYEKL. Trimming took 0 bases from V and 4 from J; bases not matched to a gene: 9. The CDR3 loop spans 17 amino acids. The CDR3 loop is CASSQESTGDLKNIQYL. CDR3 coding DNA: TGCGCCAGCAGCCAAGAAAGTACAGGGGACCTAAAAAACATTCAGTACTTA.

Comment on this clonotype: The junction differs from germline at one of its ends, possibly a read error. This chain uses TRBV11-2 with TRBJ2-7; D gene unclear. Germline CDR1 is SGHAT and CDR2 is FQNNGV. The CDR3 covers 15 residues. The CDR3 loop reads CTSSLVGYHTYEQYF. The CDR3 DNA is TGTACCAGCAGCTTAGTTGGATACCACACTTACGAGCAGTACTTC.

About this clonotype itself: Germline is not matched at one junction end, which may reflect a read error. The V and J genes are TRBV6-6 and TRBJ2-7; maybe TRBD1 (6 bases). CDR1 and CDR2 from the germline V gene are MNHNY and SVGAGI (reference sequence). CDR3 size: 14 residues. The CDR3 region is CASSYDSGVYEQCF. The CDR3 DNA follows: TGTGCCAGCAGTTACGATTCAGGGGTGTACGAGCAGTGCTTC.

This clonotype was detected only once. This chain links TRBV6-5 with TRBJ2-7; D is possibly TRBD1 or TRBD2 (5 bases each). Germline assignment: CDR1 MNHEY and CDR2 SVGAGI. CDR3 length equals 15 residues. The CDR3 spells CTNSAPGQWDYEQYF. Here the CDR3 DNA reads TGTACCAACAGTGCGCCGGGGCAGTGGGATTACGAGCAGTACTTC.

V usage is TRBV4-1 and J usage is TRBJ1-3; D gene unclear. The CDR3 runs to 13 residues. Deletions cut 0 bases from V and 8 bases from J, with 8 bases between. Per the germline V gene, CDR1 is MGHRA and CDR2 is YSYEKL. CDR3 sequence reads: CASSQDLGDTIYF. The CDR3, as DNA: TGCGCCAGCAGCCAAGATCTCGGAGACACCATATATTTT.

This chain's CDR3 is CAGNRTGEETQYF. The CDR3 DNA sequence: TGTGCCGGCAATCGCACAGGGGAAGAGACCCAGTACTTC. The rearrangement uses TRBV11-3 and TRBJ2-5, with TRBD1 matching over 7 bases. Germline CDR1 SGHNT, CDR2 YENEEA. The CDR3 is 13 residues long. The V gene end was trimmed by 11 bases and the J gene end by 3 bases; junction bases not matched to a gene: 9.

This clonotype was counted at least ten times. V gene TRBV6-5 combines with J gene TRBJ1-6; D perhaps matches TRBD1 (5 bases). Trimming stripped 0 bases from V and 7 bases from J, with 10 bases between. This CDR3 has 15 residues. The germline V gene encodes CDR1 MNHEY and CDR2 SVGAGI. CDR3 nucleotides: TGTGCCAGCAGTTACTCCGGGGGTGTGAATTCACCCCTCCACTTT. Translation: CASSYSGGVNSPLHF.

On this clonotype: No conserved phenylalanine or tryptophan is present at the end of the CDR3, so a read error is the likely explanation. The chain carries TRBV29-1 and TRBJ2-1; the D is unclear. Germline CDR1 SQVTM, CDR2 ANQGSEA. The CDR3 is 15 amino acids. In nucleotides, the CDR3 is TGCGGCGTTGGGTTTGGTGGAACCGCCTACAATGGGCAGTTCTAC. This translates into CGVGFGGTAYNGQFY.

Of note for this clonotype: The conserved phenylalanine or tryptophan is not found at the CDR3 terminus, so this likely reflects a read error. This sequence joins TRBV12-3 or TRBV12-4 and TRBJ2-7; D possibly corresponds to TRBD1 (6 bases). Trimming removed 4 bases from V and 4 bases from J, with 20 bases in between. The CDR3 extends over 16 amino acids. This CDR3 is CASSSQGISRKYEQYL. In nucleotides, the CDR3 is TGTGCCAGCAGTTCACAGGGTATCTCCCGGAAATACGAGCAGTACTTA.

Turning to this clonotype: Germline is not matched at one junction end, which may reflect a read error. The rearrangement links TRBV11-1 to TRBJ2-3; the match to TRBD2 covers 7 bases. Germline V CDR1 and CDR2: SGHAT, FQDESV (reference sequence). The CDR3 is 14 amino acids. Here the CDR3 DNA reads TGTGCCAGCAGTGTAAGGCAACGTGCGGGAGAGCCTCACTTT. This encodes CASSVRQRAGEPHF.

With respect to this clonotype: This may come from a read error, since a much larger clone is one base off. V and J are TRBV30 and TRBJ2-7; 7 bases are shared with TRBD2. Looked up from germline, CDR1 is GTSNPN and CDR2 is SVGIG (reference sequence). Trimming at V came to 5 bases and at J to 7 bases, leaving 8 bases not matched to a gene. This CDR3 is built from 12 residues. The CDR3 reads CAWGLGNNEQYF. The CDR3 nucleotides read TGTGCCTGGGGACTAGGCAACAATGAGCAGTACTTC.

Details on this clonotype: A much larger clone lies one base from this, so it may be a read error. The chain combines TRBV11-1 with TRBJ2-5; 8 nucleotides line up with TRBD1. V shed 4 bases and J 7 bases; nucleotides not matched to a gene: 8. Germline values: CDR1 SGHAT, CDR2 FQDESV (reference sequence). The CDR3 spans 14 residues. For the CDR3, the DNA is TGTGCCAGCAGCTGGCCAGGGGGCACTGGGACCCAGTACTTC. This codes for CASSWPGGTGTQYF.

This clonotype was counted many times. The chain is built from TRBV28 and TRBJ1-2; D not certain. Germline CDR1 is MDHEN and CDR2 is SYDVKM. The CDR3 runs 14 residues. V was pared by 2 bases and J by 2 bases, with 9 bases between. In DNA form, the CDR3 reads TGTGCCAGCAGTTTAGAGAGTTGGAACTATGGCTACACCTTC. Translation: CASSLESWNYGYTF.

A note on this clonotype: A read error may be the cause here, since a much bigger clone is one base away. The V gene is TRBV5-1, the J gene TRBJ2-1; 11 bases line up with TRBD2. The germline gives CDR1 SGHRS, CDR2 YFSETQ. The CDR3 sequence is 14 residues long. The CDR3 reads CTSSGTSGGGEQFF. The CDR3 nucleotides are TGCACCAGCTCTGGGACTAGCGGAGGTGGGGAGCAGTTCTTC.

Notes on this clonotype: This is likely a read error, given that the CDR3 carries no conserved phenylalanine or tryptophan at its end. The V call is TRBV11-2, the J call TRBJ2-2; TRBD2 matches 13 bases. Looked up from germline, CDR1 is SGHAT and CDR2 is FQNNGV. CDR3 length equals 19 residues. In nucleotides, the CDR3 is TGTACCAGCAGCCCCGACCTCGGGACTAGCGGGATGGGGTCCGGGGAGCTGTTTCTT. Translating it yields CTSSPDLGTSGMGSGELFL.

The chain couples TRBV5-1 to TRBJ2-3, with no clear D. The V gene lost 2 bases and the J gene lost 2 bases, with 12 bases spanning the gap. The germline gives CDR1 SGHRS, CDR2 YFSETQ. There are 15 residues in the CDR3. DNA for the CDR3: TGCGCCAGCAGCTTCGTGGACGGTACCACAGATACGCAGTATTTT. This codes for CASSFVDGTTDTQYF. The variable domain in full, completed from reference TRBV5-1 and TRBJ2-3, reads KAGVTQTPRYLIKTRGQQVTLSCSPISGHRSVSWYQQTPGQGLQFLFEYFSETQRNKGNFPGRFSGRQFSNSRSEMNVSTLELGDSALYLCASSFVDGTTDTQYFGPGTRLTVL.

In regard to this clonotype: It may be a read error: a sequence one base away is much more abundant. This chain connects TRBV5-1 to TRBJ1-4; D not resolved. Germline CDR1 SGHRS, CDR2 YFSETQ. The CDR3 has 14 residues. Trimming took off 0 bases at V and 10 bases at J, with 13 bases between the two ends. CDR3 DNA: TGCGCCAGCAGCTTGGAAGGGAGAGCGGGAAAACTGTTTTTT. It translates to CASSLEGRAGKLFF.

Concerning this clonotype itself: This may be a read error, as it is one base from a much larger clone. CDR3 sequence reads: CVSSLVGHRLGEQYF. The CDR3 nucleotides read TGTGTCAGCAGCTTAGTAGGGCACCGGCTAGGGGAGCAGTACTTC. This sequence joins TRBV13 and TRBJ2-7; D call uncertain. Germline values: CDR1 PRHDT, CDR2 FYEKMQ (reference sequence). This CDR3 has 15 amino acids.

To note about this clonotype: A read error may produce the germline difference seen at one junction end. The genes are TRBV11-2 and TRBJ2-1; D ambiguous. Germline V lookup: CDR1 SGHAT, CDR2 FQNNGV. This CDR3 has 15 residues. The CDR3 here is CAGSLDPGHTSEQFF. CDR3 DNA sequence: TGTGCCGGCAGCTTAGATCCAGGCCATACGTCCGAGCAGTTCTTC.

Details on this clonotype: Germline is not matched at one junction end, which may reflect a read error. The chain couples TRBV28 to TRBJ2-3, with D hard to call. The germline V gene encodes CDR1 MDHEN and CDR2 SYDVKM. The CDR3 is made up of 14 amino acids. CDR3 region: CVSSFVDYTDLQYF. The CDR3, as DNA: TGTGTCAGCAGTTTTGTGGATTACACAGATTTGCAGTATTTT.